What follows describes a single T cell receptor beta chain. Germline V lookup: CDR1 SGHRS, CDR2 YFSETQ. The CDR3 has 17 amino acids. V trimming: 0 bases; J trimming: 8 bases; junction bases outside the gene matches: 12. Assays were performed on about 97,000 TCR templates per sample. The table came from immunoSEQ multiplex PCR; TCRdb's copy has only in-frame clones and leaves some out. The sample has approximately 91,000 clones, around 93% seen once. The entry originates in a study of siplizumab effects on memory and regulatory T cells. This clonotype originated in a human donor in good health. Sequencing was performed on CD8+ T cells sorted from blood. J is TRBJ1-5 and V is TRBV5-1, with 9 nucleotides matching TRBD1. The CDR3 region has the DNA TGCGCCAGCAGCTTGGCCCCCCTCGGACAGGGGTTTGAGCCCCAGCATTTT. This codes for CASSLAPLGQGFEPQHF. The whole variable domain, remainder taken from reference TRBV5-1 and TRBJ1-5, is KAGVTQTPRYLIKTRGQQVTLSCSPISGHRSVSWYQQTPGQGLQFLFEYFSETQRNKGNFPGRFSGRQFSNSRSEMNVSTLELGDSALYLCASSLAPLGQGFEPQHFGDGTRLSIL.